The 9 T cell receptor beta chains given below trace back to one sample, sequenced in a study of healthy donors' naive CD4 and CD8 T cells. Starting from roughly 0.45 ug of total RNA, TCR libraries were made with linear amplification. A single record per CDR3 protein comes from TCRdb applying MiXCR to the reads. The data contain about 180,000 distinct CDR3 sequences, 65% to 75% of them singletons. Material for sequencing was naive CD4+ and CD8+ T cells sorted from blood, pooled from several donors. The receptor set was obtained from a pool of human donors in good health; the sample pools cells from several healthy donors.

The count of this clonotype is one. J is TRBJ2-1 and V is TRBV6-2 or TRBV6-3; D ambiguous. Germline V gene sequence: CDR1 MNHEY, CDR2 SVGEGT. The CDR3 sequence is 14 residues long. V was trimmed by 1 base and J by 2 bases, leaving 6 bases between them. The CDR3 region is CASSYWDTYNEQFF. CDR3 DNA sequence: TGTGCCAGCAGTTACTGGGATACCTACAATGAGCAGTTCTTC.

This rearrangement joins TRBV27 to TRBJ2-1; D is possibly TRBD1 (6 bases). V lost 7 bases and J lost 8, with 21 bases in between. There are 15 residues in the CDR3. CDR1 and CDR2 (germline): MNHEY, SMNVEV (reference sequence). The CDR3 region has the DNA TGTGCCAGCAAGACCATCGGGACATTATTAGATGAGCAGTTCTTC. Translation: CASKTIGTLLDEQFF.

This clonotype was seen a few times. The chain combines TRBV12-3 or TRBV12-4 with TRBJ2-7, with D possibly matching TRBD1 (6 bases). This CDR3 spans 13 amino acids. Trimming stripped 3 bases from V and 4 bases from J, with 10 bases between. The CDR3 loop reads CASSFRGGYEQYF. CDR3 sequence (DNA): TGTGCCAGCAGTTTCAGGGGTGGGTACGAGCAGTACTTC.

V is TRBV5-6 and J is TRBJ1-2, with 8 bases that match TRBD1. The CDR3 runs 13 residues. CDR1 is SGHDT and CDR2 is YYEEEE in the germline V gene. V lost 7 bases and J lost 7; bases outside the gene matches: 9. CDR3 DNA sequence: TGTGCCAGCGGACCCGGGGACAGGCTTGGCTACACCTTC. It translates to CASGPGDRLGYTF.

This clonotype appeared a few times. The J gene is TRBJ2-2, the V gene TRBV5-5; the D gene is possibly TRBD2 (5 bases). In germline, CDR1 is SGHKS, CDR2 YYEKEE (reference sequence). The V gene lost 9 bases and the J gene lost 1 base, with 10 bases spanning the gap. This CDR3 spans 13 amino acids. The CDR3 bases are TGTGCCACCCCGGACTTGAACACCGGGGAGCTGTTTTTT. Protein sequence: CATPDLNTGELFF.

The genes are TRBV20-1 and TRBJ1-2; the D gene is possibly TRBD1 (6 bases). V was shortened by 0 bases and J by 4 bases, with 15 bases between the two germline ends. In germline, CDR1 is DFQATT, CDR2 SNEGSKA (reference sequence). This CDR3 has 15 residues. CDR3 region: CSAREIDRRFYGYTF. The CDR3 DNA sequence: TGCAGTGCTAGAGAGATCGACAGGCGATTCTATGGCTACACCTTC.

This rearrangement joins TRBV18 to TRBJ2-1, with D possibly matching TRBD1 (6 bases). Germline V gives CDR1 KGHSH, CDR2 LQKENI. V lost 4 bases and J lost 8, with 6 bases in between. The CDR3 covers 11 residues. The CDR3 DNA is TGTGCCAGCTCACAGGGGGATGAGCAGTTCTTC. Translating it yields CASSQGDEQFF. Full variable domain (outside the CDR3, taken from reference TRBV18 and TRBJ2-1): NAGVMQNPRHLVRRRGQEARLRCSPMKGHSHVYWYRQLPEEGLKFMVYLQKENIIDESGMPKERFSAEFPKEGPSILRIQQVVRGDSAAYFCASSQGDEQFFGPGTRLTVL.

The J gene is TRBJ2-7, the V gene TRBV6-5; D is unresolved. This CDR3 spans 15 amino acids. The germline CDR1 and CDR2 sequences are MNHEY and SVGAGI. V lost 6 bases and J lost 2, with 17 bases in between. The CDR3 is CASSAPGRAPYEQYF. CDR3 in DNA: TGTGCCAGCAGCGCTCCCGGACGGGCCCCCTACGAGCAGTACTTC.

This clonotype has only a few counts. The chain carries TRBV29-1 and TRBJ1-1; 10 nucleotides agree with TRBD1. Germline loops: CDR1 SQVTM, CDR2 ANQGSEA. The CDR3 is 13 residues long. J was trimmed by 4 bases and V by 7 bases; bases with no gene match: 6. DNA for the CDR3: TGCAGCGGAAGGACAGGGGGTGGCACTGAAGCTTTCTTT. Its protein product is CSGRTGGGTEAFF.